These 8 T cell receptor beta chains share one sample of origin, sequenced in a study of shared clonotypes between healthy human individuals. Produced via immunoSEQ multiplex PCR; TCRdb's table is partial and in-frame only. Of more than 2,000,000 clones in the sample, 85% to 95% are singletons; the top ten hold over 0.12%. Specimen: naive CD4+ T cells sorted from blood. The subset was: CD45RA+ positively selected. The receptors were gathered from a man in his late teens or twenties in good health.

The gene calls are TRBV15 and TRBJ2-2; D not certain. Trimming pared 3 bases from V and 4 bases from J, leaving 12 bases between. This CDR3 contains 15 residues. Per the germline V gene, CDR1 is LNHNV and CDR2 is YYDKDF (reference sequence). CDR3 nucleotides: TGTGCCACCAGCAGTGTACAGCGCACCACCGGGGAGCTGTTTTTT. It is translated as CATSSVQRTTGELFF.

Here the CDR3 DNA reads TGTGCCATCAGTGAACAGACAGGGGCCTACTATGGCTACACCTTC. It specifies CAISEQTGAYYGYTF. J is TRBJ1-2 and V is TRBV10-3, with 8 bases identical to TRBD1. CDR1 is ENHRY, CDR2 SYGVKD, per germline. V lost 3 bases to trimming and J lost 3 bases; unmatched junction nucleotides: 6. This CDR3 has 15 residues.

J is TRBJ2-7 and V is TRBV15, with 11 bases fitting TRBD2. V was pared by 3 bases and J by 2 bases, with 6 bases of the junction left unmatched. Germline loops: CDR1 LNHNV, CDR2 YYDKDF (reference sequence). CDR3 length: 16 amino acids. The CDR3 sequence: CATSSRGTSGAYEQYF. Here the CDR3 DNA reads TGTGCCACCAGCAGTCGCGGGACTAGCGGTGCCTACGAGCAGTACTTC.

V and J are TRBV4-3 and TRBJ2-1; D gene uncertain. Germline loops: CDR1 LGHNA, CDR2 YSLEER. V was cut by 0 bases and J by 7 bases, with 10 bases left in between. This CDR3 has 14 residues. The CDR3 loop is CASSQDFYNNEQFF. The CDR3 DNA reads TGCGCCAGCAGCCAAGATTTCTATAATAATGAGCAGTTCTTC.

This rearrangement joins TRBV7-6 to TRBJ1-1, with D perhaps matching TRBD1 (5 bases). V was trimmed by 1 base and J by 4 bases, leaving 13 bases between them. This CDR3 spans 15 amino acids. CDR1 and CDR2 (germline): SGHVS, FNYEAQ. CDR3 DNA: TGTGCCAGCAGCTTAGAGGGGAATTTGGCCACTGAAGCTTTCTTT. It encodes CASSLEGNLATEAFF.

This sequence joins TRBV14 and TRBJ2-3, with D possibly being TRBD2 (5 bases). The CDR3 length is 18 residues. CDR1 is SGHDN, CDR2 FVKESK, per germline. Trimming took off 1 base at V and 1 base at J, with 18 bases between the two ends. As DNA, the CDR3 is TGTGCCAGCAGCCAAGGAGGGTCAAATATTCCCGGCACAGATACGCAGTATTTT. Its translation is CASSQGGSNIPGTDTQYF. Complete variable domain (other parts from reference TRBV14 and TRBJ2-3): EAGVTQFPSHSVIEKGQTVTLRCDPISGHDNLYWYRRVMGKEIKFLLHFVKESKQDESGMPNNRFLAERTGGTYSTLKVQPAELEDSGVYFCASSQGGSNIPGTDTQYFGPGTRLTVL.

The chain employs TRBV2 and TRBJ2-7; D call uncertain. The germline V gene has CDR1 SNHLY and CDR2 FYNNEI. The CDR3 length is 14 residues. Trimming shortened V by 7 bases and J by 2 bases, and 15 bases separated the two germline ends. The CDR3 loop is CASKKSVLTYEQYF. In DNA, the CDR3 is TGTGCCAGCAAGAAGAGCGTACTAACCTACGAGCAGTACTTC. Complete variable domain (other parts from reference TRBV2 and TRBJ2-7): EPEVTQTPSHQVTQMGQEVILRCVPISNHLYFYWYRQILGQKVEFLVSFYNNEISEKSEIFDDQFSVERPDGSNFTLKIRSTKLEDSAMYFCASKKSVLTYEQYFGPGTRLTVT.

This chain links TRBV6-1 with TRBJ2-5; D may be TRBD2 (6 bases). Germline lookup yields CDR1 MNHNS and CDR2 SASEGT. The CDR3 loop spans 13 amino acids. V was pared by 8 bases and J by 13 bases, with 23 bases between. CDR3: CASDTASGRRTYF. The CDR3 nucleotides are TGTGCCAGCGACACTGCTTCGGGGAGGAGGACGTACTTC.